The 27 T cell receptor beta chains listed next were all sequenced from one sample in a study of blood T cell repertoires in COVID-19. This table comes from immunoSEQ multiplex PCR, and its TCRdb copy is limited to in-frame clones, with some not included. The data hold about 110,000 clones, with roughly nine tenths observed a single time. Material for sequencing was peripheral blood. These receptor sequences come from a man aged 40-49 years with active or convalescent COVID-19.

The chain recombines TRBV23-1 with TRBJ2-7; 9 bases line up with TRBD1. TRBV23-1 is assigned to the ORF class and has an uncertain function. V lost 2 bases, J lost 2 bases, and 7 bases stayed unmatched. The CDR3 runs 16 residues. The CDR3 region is CASSQPGQGFTYEQYF. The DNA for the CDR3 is TGCGCCAGCAGTCAACCGGGACAGGGATTTACCTACGAGCAGTACTTC.

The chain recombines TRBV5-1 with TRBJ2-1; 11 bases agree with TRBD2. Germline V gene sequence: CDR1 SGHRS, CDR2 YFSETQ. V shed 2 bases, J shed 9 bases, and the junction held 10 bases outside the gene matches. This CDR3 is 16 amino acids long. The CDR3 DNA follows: TGCGCCAGCAGCTTAGGACTAGCGGGTGTCGTCGGTGAGCAGTTCTTC. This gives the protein CASSLGLAGVVGEQFF.

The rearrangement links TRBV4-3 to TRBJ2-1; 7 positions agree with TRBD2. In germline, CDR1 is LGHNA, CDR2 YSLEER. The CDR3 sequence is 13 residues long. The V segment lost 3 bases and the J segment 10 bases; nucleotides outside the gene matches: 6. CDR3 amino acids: CASSHPGAGEQFF. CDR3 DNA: TGCGCCAGCAGCCACCCGGGAGCGGGAGAGCAGTTCTTC.

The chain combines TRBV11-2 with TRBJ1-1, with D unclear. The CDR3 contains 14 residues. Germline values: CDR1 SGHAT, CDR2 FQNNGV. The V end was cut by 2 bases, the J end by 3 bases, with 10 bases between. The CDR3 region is CASSLRRMDTEAFF. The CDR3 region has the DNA TGTGCCAGCAGCTTACGGAGAATGGACACTGAAGCTTTCTTT.

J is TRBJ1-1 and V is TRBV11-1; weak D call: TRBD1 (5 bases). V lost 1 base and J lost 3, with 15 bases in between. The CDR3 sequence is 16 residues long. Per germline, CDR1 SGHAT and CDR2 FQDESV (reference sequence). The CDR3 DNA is TGTGCCAGCAGCTTAGTCCTGCCCTGGGGCCACACTGAAGCTTTCTTT. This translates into CASSLVLPWGHTEAFF.

The CDR3 region has the DNA TGCAGCGCCGGGACAGAAGGCGCTGAAGCTTTCTTT. It specifies CSAGTEGAEAFF. The rearrangement uses TRBV29-1 and TRBJ1-1; TRBD1 aligns across 7 bases. CDR1 is SQVTM and CDR2 is ANQGSEA in the germline V gene. J lost 6 bases, V lost 7 bases, and 8 bases had no gene match. The CDR3 is made up of 12 amino acids.

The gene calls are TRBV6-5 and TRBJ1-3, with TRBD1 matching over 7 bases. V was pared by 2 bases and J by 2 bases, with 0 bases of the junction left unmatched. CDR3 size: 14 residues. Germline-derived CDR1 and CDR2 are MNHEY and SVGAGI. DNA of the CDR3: TGTGCCAGCAGTTACACAGGGGCTGGAAACACCATATATTTT. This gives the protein CASSYTGAGNTIYF.

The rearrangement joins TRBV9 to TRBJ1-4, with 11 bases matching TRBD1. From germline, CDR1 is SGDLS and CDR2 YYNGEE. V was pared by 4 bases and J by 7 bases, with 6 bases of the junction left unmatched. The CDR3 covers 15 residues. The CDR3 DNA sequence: TGTGCCAGCAGCCCCCGGACAGGGGGCGGTGAAAAACTGTTTTTT. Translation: CASSPRTGGGEKLFF.

The CDR3 region is CASGGHQPGDTQYF. The CDR3 DNA sequence: TGTGCCAGCGGTGGACACCAGCCAGGGGATACGCAGTATTTT. The V and J genes are TRBV27 and TRBJ2-3; D is perhaps TRBD1 (5 bases). Germline lookup yields CDR1 MNHEY and CDR2 SMNVEV (reference sequence). The CDR3 runs to 14 residues. The V end was cut by 8 bases, the J end by 6 bases, with 18 bases between.

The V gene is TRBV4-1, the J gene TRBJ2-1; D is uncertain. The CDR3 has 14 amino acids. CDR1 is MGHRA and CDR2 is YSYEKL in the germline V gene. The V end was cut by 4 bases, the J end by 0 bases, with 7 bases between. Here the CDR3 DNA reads TGCGCCAGCAGCCCCATTAGCTCCTACAATGAGCAGTTCTTC. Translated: CASSPISSYNEQFF.

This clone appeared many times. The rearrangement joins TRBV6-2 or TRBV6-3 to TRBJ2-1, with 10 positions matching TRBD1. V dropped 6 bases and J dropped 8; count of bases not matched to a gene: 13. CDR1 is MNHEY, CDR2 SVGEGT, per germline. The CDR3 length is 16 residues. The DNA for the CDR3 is TGTGCCAGCAGCAAACCACCGGGACAGGGGAGGGATGAGCAGTTCTTC. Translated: CASSKPPGQGRDEQFF.

CDR3 loop: CASSIAVSGEKLFF. CDR3 DNA: TGTGCCAGTAGTATTGCGGTGAGTGGTGAAAAACTGTTTTTT. The chain employs TRBV19 and TRBJ1-4; the D is unclear. The CDR3 runs 14 residues. Trimming cost V 3 bases and J 7 bases, with 12 bases left between them. The germline V gene has CDR1 LNHDA and CDR2 SQIVND (reference sequence).

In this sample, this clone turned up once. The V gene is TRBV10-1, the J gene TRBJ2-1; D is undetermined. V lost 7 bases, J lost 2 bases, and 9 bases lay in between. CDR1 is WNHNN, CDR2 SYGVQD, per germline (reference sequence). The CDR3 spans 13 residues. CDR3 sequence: CASTKIAYNEQFF. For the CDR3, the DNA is TGCGCCAGCACGAAGATAGCCTACAATGAGCAGTTCTTC.

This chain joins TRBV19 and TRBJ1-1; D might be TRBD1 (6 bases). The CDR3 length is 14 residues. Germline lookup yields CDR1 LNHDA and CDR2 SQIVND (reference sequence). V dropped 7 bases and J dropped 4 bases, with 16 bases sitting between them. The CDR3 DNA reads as TGTGCCAGTACCATAGGGGGAAGAGGCACTGAAGCTTTCTTT. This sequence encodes CASTIGGRGTEAFF.

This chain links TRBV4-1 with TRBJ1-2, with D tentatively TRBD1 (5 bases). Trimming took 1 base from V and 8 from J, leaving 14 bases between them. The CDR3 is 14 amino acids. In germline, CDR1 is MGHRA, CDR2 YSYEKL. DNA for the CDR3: TGCGCCAGCAGCCAAGCCTCGGCAGGGCGGGGCTACACCTTC. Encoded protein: CASSQASAGRGYTF.

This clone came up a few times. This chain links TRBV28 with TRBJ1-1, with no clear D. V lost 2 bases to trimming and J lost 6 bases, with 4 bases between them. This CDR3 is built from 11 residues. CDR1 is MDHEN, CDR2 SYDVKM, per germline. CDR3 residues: CASSLLAEAFF. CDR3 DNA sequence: TGTGCCAGCAGTTTACTCGCTGAAGCTTTCTTT.

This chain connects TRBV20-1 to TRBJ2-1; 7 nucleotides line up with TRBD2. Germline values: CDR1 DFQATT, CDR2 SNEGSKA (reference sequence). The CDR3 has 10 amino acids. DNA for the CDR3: TGCAGCGTTAGCGGGAATGAGCAGTTCTTC. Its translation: CSVSGNEQFF.

CDR3 sequence reads: CASSPDRGGVQTQYF. CDR3 coding DNA: TGTGCCAGTAGTCCCGACCGGGGGGGTGTACAGACCCAGTACTTC. The chain is built from TRBV19 and TRBJ2-5; 8 bases are a match to TRBD2. The CDR3 sequence is 15 residues long. The trim removed 5 bases at V and 6 bases at J, leaving 11 bases unmatched. Germline V gene sequence: CDR1 LNHDA, CDR2 SQIVND (reference sequence).

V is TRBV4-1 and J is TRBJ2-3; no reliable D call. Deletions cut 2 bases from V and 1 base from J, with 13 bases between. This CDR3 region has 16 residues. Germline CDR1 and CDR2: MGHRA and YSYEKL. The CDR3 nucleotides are TGCGCCAGCAGCCAATTTCCTCGATCGGGCACAGATACGCAGTATTTT. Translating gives CASSQFPRSGTDTQYF.

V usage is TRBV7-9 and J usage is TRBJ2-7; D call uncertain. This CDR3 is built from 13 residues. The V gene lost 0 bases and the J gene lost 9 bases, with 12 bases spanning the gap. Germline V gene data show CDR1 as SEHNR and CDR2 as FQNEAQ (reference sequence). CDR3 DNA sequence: TGTGCCAGCAGCTTAGCGGGTGACTTTGTGCAGTACTTC. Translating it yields CASSLAGDFVQYF. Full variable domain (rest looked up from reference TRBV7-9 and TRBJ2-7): DTGVSQNPRHKITKRGQNVTFRCDPISEHNRLYWYRQTLGQGPEFLTYFQNEAQLEKSRLLSDRFSAERPKGSFSTLEIQRTEQGDSAMYLCASSLAGDFVQYFGPGTRLTVT.

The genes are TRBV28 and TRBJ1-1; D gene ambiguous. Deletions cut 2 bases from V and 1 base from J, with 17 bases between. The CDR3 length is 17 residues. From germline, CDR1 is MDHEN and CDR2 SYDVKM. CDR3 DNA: TGTGCCAGCAGTTTAATATCCGGGTGGACTACGAACACTGAAGCTTTCTTT. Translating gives CASSLISGWTTNTEAFF.

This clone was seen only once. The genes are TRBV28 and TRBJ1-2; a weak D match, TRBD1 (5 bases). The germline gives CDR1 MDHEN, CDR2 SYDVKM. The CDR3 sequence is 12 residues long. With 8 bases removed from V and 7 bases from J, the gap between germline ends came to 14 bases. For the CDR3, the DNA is TGTGCCAGCGTATTCAGGGATCGTGGCTACACCTTC. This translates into CASVFRDRGYTF.

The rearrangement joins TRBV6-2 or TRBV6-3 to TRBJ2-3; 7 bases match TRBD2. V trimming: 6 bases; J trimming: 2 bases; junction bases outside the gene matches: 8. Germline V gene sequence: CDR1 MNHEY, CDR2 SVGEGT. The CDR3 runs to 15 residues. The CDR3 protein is CASRPTSATTDTQYF. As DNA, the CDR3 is TGTGCCAGCAGGCCTACTAGCGCCACCACAGATACGCAGTATTTT.

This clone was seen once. This chain's CDR3 is CASRTLQGANGYTF. CDR3 DNA: TGCGCCAGCAGAACGCTACAGGGGGCGAATGGCTACACCTTC. V and J are TRBV5-1 and TRBJ1-2, with 9 nucleotides matching TRBD1. V lost 5 bases, J lost 6 bases, and 8 bases stayed unmatched. Germline CDR1 and CDR2: SGHRS and YFSETQ. This CDR3 has 14 residues.

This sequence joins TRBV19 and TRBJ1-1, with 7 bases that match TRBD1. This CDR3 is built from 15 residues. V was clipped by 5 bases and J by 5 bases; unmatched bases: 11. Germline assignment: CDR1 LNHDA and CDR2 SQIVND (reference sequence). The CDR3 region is CASSSFTGEGTEAFF. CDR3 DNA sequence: TGTGCCAGTAGTTCATTCACAGGGGAAGGGACTGAAGCTTTCTTT.

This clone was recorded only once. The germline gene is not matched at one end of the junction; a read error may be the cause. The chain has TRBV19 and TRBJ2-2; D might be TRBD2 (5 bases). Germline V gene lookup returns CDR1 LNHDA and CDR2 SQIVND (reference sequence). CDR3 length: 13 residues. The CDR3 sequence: CASTGINTGELFF. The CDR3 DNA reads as TGTGCCAGTACCGGAATAAACACCGGGGAACTGTTTTTT.

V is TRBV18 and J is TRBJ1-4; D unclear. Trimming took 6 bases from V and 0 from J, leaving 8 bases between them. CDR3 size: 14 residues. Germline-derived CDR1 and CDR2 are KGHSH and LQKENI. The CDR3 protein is CASSRGATNEKLFF. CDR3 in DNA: TGTGCCAGCTCGCGGGGTGCAACTAATGAAAAACTGTTTTTT.